This T cell receptor (beta chain) comes out of a study of blood T cell repertoires in COVID-19 (dated by TCRdb to about 2020). Context from the whole study: Recovered participants in ImmuneRACE Cohort 3 were defined as having two consecutive negative NP/OP PCR tests, clearance from a healthcare professional, or resolution of symptoms. The collaborator samples originated in the United States, Italy and Spain and spanned the acute and convalescent phases of COVID-19. The material from the prospective study consisted of cDNA or gDNA derived from T cells, B-cell-depleted T cells, or PBMCs. Deeply sampled blood TCRbeta repertoires from subjects exposed to, actively infected with, or recovered from COVID-19 were included in the dataset. The repertoires were released in a freely available public database intended as a resource for research on the immune response to SARS-CoV-2. The samples were drawn from two sources: the first 160 participants of the ongoing ImmuneRACE study, and over 1,000 subjects contributed by 6 global collaborators. Nearly every sample came with metadata listing a de-identified subject ID, COVID-19 status, age in years and sex. Where HLA class I and class II types were available, the types were taken from metadata supplied by the sample provider, not from assay-based typing.

Enrolling through a virtual design, the prospective study's participants ranged in age from roughly 18 to 95 years and lived across roughly 23 United States geographic areas. To assign participants to cohorts, the prospective study relied on clinical history that participants themselves reported in a screening survey and a study questionnaire. Each participant in the prospective study had whole blood, serum and a nasopharyngeal or oropharyngeal swab collected by mobile phlebotomists. Prospective study participants could optionally give additional blood draws and questionnaires over a roughly two-month period. Prospective study blood samples were shipped either frozen or at room temperature before DNA extraction. Broad study findings and their caveats: How much clinical and demographic metadata was included differed by source and by participant, and the metadata was provided uncurated.

Comment on this clone: Its recognized antigen is unknown. Base quality data are lacking; no much larger clone is found one base away.

TCRbeta CDR3 regions were amplified from genomic DNA by means of the immunoSEQ Assay, a bias-controlled multiplex PCR. Under the source paper's analysis protocol: Nucleated cell counts per sample were estimated from amplification of reference gene primers within the assay. To quantify the absolute abundance of each unique TCRbeta CDR3 rearrangement, sequence reads were collapsed and filtered. For each sample, productive Simpson clonality was calculated as the square root of Simpson's diversity index across productive rearrangements. Imported from immuneACCESS, the table was reduced by TCRdb to in-frame sequences with V and J called. These copies leave out some clones; in studies compared against another copy, an unresolved V gene accounts for under half, and the cause of the remainder is not known. The DNA was the basis for D and trimming; V, J and clone size are from that table. A total of under 200,000 clones appear in this sample, about 88% of them only once. Of the sample, around 23% falls within the top ten clones.

Taken from the germline V gene (reference sequence), the CDR1 and CDR2 loops are LGHDT and YNNKEL. From its cysteine to its phenylalanine, the CDR3 spans 15 amino acids. The only DNA kept is the CDR3, 45 bases in frame from the first base. V lost 1 base and J lost 2 bases; the stretch between them is 12 bases long. This sequence originates from a middle-aged woman in a cohort exposed to, infected with or recovered from COVID-19 (not recorded which). Sequenced input: PBMCs or T cells enriched from blood (not recorded which). In this chain, TRBV3-1 (or the pseudogene TRBV3-2) is recombined with TRBJ2-7, with no confident D gene call. The nucleotides are TGTGCCAGCAGCCAAGGCCCGACTGAGGCCTACGAGCAGTACTTC. Its protein reads: CASSQGPTEAYEQYF.